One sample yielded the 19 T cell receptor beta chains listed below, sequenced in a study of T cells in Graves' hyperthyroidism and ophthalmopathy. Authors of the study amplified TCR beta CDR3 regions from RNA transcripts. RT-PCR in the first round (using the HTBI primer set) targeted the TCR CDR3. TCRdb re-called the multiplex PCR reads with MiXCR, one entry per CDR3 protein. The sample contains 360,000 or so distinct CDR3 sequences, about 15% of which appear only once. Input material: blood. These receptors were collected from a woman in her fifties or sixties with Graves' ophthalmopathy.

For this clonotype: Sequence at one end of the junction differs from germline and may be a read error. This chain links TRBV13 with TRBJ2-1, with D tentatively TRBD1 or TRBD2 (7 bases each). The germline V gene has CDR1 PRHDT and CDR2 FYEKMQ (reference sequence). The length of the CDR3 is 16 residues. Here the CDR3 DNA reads TGTGCCAGCAGCACAAACCGACAGGGAGGGATGCATGAGCAGTCCTTC. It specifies CASSTNRQGGMHEQSF.

CDR3 protein: CASRWGNEQFF. CDR3 DNA: TGCGCCAGCAGGTGGGGGAATGAGCAGTTCTTC. This chain links TRBV5-1 with TRBJ2-1, with D perhaps given as TRBD1 or TRBD2 (5 bases each). V gave up 5 bases and J gave up 7 bases, with 7 bases separating them. This CDR3 is built from 11 residues. Germline CDR1 and CDR2: SGHRS and YFSETQ.

The CDR3 region is CASSWQNYGYTF. The CDR3 nucleotides are TGTGCCAGCAGTTGGCAGAACTATGGCTACACCTTC. The gene calls are TRBV28 and TRBJ1-2; D remains unclear. This CDR3 has 12 residues. Germline CDR1 is MDHEN and CDR2 is SYDVKM. V was shortened by 4 bases and J by 2 bases, with 5 bases between the two germline ends.

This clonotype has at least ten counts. The CDR3 reads CASSLTGDNYEQYF. The CDR3 coding sequence is TGTGCCAGCAGTCTAACAGGGGATAACTACGAGCAGTACTTC. The chain carries TRBV6-1 and TRBJ2-7; 7 nucleotides match TRBD1. The CDR3 sequence is 14 residues long. Trimming cost V 5 bases and J 3 bases; bases outside gene matches: 7. Looked up from germline, CDR1 is MNHNS and CDR2 is SASEGT.

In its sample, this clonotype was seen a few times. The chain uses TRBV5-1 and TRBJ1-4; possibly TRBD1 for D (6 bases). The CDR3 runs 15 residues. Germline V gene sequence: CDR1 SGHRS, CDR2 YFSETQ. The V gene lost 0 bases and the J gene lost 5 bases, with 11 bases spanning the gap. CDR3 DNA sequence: TGCGCCAGCAGCTTGGGTGGGACAAAAAATGAAAAACTGTTTTTT. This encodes CASSLGGTKNEKLFF. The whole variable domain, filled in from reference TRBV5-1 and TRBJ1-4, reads KAGVTQTPRYLIKTRGQQVTLSCSPISGHRSVSWYQQTPGQGLQFLFEYFSETQRNKGNFPGRFSGRQFSNSRSEMNVSTLELGDSALYLCASSLGGTKNEKLFFGSGTQLSVL.

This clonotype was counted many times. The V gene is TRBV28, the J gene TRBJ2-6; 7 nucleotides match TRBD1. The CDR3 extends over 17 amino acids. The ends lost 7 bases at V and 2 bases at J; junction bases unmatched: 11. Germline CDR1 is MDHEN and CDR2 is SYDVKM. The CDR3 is CASTKDRTGAGANVLTF. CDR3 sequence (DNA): TGTGCCAGCACCAAGGACAGGACTGGCGCTGGGGCCAACGTCCTGACTTTC.

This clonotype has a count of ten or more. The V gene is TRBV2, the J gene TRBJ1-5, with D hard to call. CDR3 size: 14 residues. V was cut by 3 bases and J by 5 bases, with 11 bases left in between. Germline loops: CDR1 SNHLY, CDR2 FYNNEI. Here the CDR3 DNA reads TGTGCCAGCAGTGACCGAAGCCCAGATCAGCCCCAGCATTTT. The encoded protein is CASSDRSPDQPQHF.

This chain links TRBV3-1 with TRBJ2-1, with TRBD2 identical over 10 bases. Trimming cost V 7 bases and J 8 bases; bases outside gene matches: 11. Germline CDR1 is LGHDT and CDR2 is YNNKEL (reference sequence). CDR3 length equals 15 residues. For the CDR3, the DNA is TGTGCCAGCAACCTAGCGGGAGCGGAGGTCGATGAGCAGTTCTTC. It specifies CASNLAGAEVDEQFF.

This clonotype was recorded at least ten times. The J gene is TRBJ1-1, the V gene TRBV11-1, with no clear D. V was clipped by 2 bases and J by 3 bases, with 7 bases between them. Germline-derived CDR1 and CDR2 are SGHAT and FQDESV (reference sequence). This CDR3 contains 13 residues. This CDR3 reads CASSLRRHTEAFF. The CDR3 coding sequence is TGTGCCAGCAGCTTACGGAGACACACTGAAGCTTTCTTT.

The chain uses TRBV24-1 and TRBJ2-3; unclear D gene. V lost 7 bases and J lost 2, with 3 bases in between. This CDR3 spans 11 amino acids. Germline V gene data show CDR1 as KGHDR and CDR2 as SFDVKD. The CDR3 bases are TGTGCCACCAGCTACACAGATACGCAGTATTTT. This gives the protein CATSYTDTQYF.

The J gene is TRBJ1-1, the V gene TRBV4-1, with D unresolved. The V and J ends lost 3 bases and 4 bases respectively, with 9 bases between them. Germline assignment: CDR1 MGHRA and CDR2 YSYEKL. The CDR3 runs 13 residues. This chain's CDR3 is CASSQVLTTEAFF. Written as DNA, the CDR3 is TGCGCCAGCAGCCAGGTTCTCACCACTGAAGCTTTCTTT.

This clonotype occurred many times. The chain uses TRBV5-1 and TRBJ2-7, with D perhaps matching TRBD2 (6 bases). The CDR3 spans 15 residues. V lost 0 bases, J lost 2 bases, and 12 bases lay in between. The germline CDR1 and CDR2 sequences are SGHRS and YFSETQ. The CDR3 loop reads CASSLATGSPYEQYF. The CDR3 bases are TGCGCCAGCAGCTTGGCCACCGGGAGCCCCTACGAGCAGTACTTC.

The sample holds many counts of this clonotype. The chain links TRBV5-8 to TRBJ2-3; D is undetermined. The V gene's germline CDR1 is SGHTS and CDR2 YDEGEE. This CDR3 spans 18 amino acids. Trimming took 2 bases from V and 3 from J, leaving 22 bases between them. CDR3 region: CASSFSPTRPLNTDTQYF. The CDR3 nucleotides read TGTGCCAGCAGCTTCTCCCCGACCAGGCCCCTAAATACAGATACGCAGTATTTT.

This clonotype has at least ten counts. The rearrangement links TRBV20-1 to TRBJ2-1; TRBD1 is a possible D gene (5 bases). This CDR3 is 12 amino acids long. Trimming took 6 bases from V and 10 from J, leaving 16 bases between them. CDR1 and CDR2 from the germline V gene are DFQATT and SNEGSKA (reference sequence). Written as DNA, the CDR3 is TGCAGTGCCGAGAGCCAGGGATACGAGCAGTTCTTC. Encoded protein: CSAESQGYEQFF.

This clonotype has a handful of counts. This CDR3 is CASSLEGTGGFHEQYF. The CDR3 DNA reads TGTGCCAGCAGCTTAGAGGGGACAGGGGGCTTCCACGAGCAGTACTTC. The gene calls are TRBV7-2 and TRBJ2-7; 12 bases map to TRBD1. After removal of 1 base from V and 5 bases from J, the junction contained 6 bases not matched to a gene. CDR3 length: 16 amino acids. CDR1 is SGHTA and CDR2 is FQGNSA in the germline V gene.

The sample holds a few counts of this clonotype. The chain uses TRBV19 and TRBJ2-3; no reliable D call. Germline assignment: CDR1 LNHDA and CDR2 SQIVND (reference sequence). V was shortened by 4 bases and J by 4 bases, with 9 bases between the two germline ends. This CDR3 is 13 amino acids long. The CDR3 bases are TGTGCCAGTAGTAGGGTGGTTTCAGATACGCAGTATTTT. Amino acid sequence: CASSRVVSDTQYF.

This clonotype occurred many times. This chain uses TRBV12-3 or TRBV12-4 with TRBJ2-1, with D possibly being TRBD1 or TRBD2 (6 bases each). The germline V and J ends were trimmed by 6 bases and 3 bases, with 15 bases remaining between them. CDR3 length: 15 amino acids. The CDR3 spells CASSKGGTNYNEQFF. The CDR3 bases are TGTGCCAGCAGCAAAGGGGGGACAAACTACAATGAGCAGTTCTTC.

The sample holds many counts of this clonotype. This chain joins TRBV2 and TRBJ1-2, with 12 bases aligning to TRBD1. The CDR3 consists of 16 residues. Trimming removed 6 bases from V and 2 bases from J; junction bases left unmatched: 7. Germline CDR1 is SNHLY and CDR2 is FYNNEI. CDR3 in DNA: TGTGCCAGCAGCGGGGGACAGGGGGCCATAAACTATGGCTACACCTTC. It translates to CASSGGQGAINYGYTF. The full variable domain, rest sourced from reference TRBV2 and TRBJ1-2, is EPEVTQTPSHQVTQMGQEVILRCVPISNHLYFYWYRQILGQKVEFLVSFYNNEISEKSEIFDDQFSVERPDGSNFTLKIRSTKLEDSAMYFCASSGGQGAINYGYTFGSGTRLTVV.

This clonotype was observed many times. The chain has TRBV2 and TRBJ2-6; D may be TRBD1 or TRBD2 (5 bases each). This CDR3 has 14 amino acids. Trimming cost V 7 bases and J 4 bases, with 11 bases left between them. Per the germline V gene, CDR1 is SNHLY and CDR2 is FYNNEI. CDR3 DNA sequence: TGTGCCAGCACACCCCGGGACGGGGCCAACGTCCTGACTTTC. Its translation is CASTPRDGANVLTF.